The rows below give T cell receptor beta chains drawn from one sample of a study of blood T cell repertoires in COVID-19. Here immunoSEQ multiplex PCR was the method, and the copy in TCRdb shows in-frame clones only, minus some. The sample comprises 250,000 or so clones, around nine tenths of which are singletons, and around 0.9% rests with the top ten. Sequencing used peripheral blood. The receptors come from a man aged 30 to 45 with COVID-19, enrolled during active disease. The CDR3 runs from the conserved cysteine through the conserved F or W. The D gene is left open where the match is weak. Not all rows give a size; the values are once, few, many and, for expanded clones, a class.

NA | TRBD1 | TRBJ2-1 | 16 | TRBV9 | CASSATSTGAMNEQFF | TGTGCCAGCAGTGCCACCTCGACAGGGGCGATGAATGAGCAGTTCTTC
NA | TRBD1 | TRBJ1-3 | 15 | TRBV19 | CASTEGQTSGNTIYF | TGTGCCAGTACCGAGGGACAGACGTCTGGAAACACCATATATTTT
NA | TRBD2 | TRBJ2-3 | 15 | TRBV5-4 | CASSLGLADTDTQYF | TGTGCCAGCAGCTTGGGGCTAGCGGACACAGATACGCAGTATTTT
NA | NA | TRBJ1-5 | 17 | TRBV21-1 | CASSIPGQKYSNQPQHF | TGTGCCAGCAGCATCCCGGGACAGAAATATAGCAATCAGCCCCAGCATTTT
few | TRBD1 | TRBJ2-7 | 15 | TRBV6-5 | CASSSPGQGSYEQYF | TGTGCCAGCAGTTCCCCGGGACAGGGCTCCTACGAGCAGTACTTC
once | NA | TRBJ2-7 | 13 | TRBV15 | CATSAERGHEQYF | TGTGCCACCAGCGCGGAAAGGGGCCACGAGCAGTACTTC
NA | NA | TRBJ2-7 | 13 | TRBV4-1 | CASSPGRGYEQYF | TGCGCCAGCAGCCCTGGCAGGGGCTACGAGCAGTACTTC
NA | NA | TRBJ1-1 | 18 | TRBV4-1 | CASSQVAGAPAANTEAFF | TGCGCCAGCAGCCAAGTAGCAGGGGCCCCCGCCGCGAACACTGAAGCTTTCTTT
NA | NA | TRBJ1-2 | 15 | TRBV9 | CASSAVTEVRYGYTF | TGTGCCAGCAGCGCCGTGACAGAGGTGAGGTATGGCTACACCTTC
NA | TRBD1 | TRBJ1-3 | 14 | TRBV9 | CASSPTGPGNTIYF | TGTGCCAGCAGCCCGACAGGGCCTGGAAACACCATATATTTT
NA | TRBD1 | TRBJ2-7 | 15 | TRBV19 | CASSIATGTDYEQYF | TGTGCCAGTAGTATCGCAACCGGGACAGACTACGAGCAGTACTTC
NA | NA | TRBJ1-1 | 14 | TRBV29-1 | CSVARQSLNTEAFF | TGCAGCGTTGCCCGACAGTCGCTGAACACTGAAGCTTTCTTT
NA | NA | TRBJ2-3 | 14 | TRBV3-1/TRBV3-2 | CASSLTGKSDTQYF | TGTGCCAGCAGCCTTACAGGGAAGTCAGATACGCAGTATTTT
NA | NA | TRBJ1-3 | 15 | TRBV5-4 | CASSLVGAGGNTIYF | TGTGCCAGCAGCTTGGTGGGGGCAGGTGGAAACACCATATATTTT
NA | NA | TRBJ1-1 | 15 | TRBV18 | CASSPPIGGTAEAFF | TGTGCCAGCTCACCACCGATAGGGGGAACGGCTGAAGCTTTCTTT
NA | TRBD1 | TRBJ1-1 | 13 | TRBV19 | CASTTFTGEEAFF | TGTGCCAGTACCACTTTCACAGGGGAGGAAGCTTTCTTT
NA | TRBD1 | TRBJ1-5 | 15 | TRBV19 | CASSVGQGLNQPQHF | TGTGCCAGTAGTGTGGGACAGGGGCTCAATCAGCCCCAGCATTTT
NA | TRBD1 | TRBJ1-5 | 16 | TRBV6-1 | CASSAGQDRGNQPQHF | TGTGCCAGCAGTGCCGGCCAGGACAGGGGCAATCAGCCCCAGCATTTT